This TCR beta chain was documented in a study of blood T cells in healthy people across ages. A second 7 to 11 cycle PCR used barcoded and J-beta primers. A 12-random-nucleotide template-switch adaptor tagged each cDNA molecule. TCRdb re-called the 5' RACE reads with MiXCR, one entry per CDR3 protein. Of about 1.6 million distinct CDR3 sequences listed, about 35% are singletons. Each sample yielded at least 6 million isolated PBMCs. CDR1 LNHNV and CDR2 YYDKDF come from the germline V gene (reference sequence). J gave up 0 bases and V 3 bases, and 4 bases lay outside the gene matches. This CDR3 spans 15 amino acids.

This clonotype was obtained from a woman in her twenties or thirties in good health. This chain uses TRBV15 with TRBJ2-7, with TRBD1 matching over 8 bases. The specimen was blood. CDR3 DNA sequence: TGTGCCACCAGCAGTTCTCAGGGGGCCTCCTACGAGCAGTACTTC. This sequence encodes CATSSSQGASYEQYF.